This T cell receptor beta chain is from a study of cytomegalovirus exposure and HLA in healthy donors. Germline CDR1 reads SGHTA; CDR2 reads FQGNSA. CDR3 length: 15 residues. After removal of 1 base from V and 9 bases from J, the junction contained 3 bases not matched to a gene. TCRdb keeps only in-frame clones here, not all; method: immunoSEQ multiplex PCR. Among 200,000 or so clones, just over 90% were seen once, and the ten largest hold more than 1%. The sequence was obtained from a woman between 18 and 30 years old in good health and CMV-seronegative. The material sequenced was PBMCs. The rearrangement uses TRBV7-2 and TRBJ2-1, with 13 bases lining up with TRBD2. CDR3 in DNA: TGTGCCAGCAGCTTAGGGACTAGCGGGAGCGGTGAGCAGTTCTTC. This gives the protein CASSLGTSGSGEQFF.